The source of this T cell receptor (beta chain) is a study of cytomegalovirus exposure and HLA in healthy donors. This CDR3 region has 15 residues. Germline V gene data show CDR1 as MNHEY and CDR2 as SVGAGI. Trimming removed 6 bases from V and 3 bases from J; junction bases left unmatched: 5. Use of 60 Vbeta and 13 Jbeta primers characterized the PCR. Repertoires were generated with immunoSEQ multiplex PCR, while TCRdb's copy carries only in-frame clones and drops some. The sample contains about 130,000 clones, approximately 80% of which appear only once. V and J are TRBV6-5 and TRBJ1-5, with 10 bases lining up with TRBD1. This TCR was recovered from a woman in her thirties or forties in good health and CMV-seropositive. Sequenced: PBMCs. CDR3 in amino acids: CASRKTGGNNQPQHF. DNA for the CDR3: TGTGCCAGCAGAAAGACAGGGGGCAACAATCAGCCCCAGCATTTT.